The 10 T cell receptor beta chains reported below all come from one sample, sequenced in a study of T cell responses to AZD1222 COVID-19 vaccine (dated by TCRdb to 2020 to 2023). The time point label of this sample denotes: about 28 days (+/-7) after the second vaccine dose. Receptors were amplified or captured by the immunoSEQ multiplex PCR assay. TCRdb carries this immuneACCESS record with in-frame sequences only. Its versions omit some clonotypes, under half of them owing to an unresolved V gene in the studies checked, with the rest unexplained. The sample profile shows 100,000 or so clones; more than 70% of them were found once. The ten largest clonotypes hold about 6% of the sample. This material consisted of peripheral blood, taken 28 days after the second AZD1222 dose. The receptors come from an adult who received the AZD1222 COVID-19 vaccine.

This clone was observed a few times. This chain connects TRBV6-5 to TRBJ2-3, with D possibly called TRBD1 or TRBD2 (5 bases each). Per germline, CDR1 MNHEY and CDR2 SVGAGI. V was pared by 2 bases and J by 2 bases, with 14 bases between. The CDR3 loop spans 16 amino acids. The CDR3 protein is CASSYGSAGTTDTQYF. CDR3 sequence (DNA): TGTGCCAGCAGTTACGGGTCTGCCGGGACCACAGATACGCAGTATTTT.

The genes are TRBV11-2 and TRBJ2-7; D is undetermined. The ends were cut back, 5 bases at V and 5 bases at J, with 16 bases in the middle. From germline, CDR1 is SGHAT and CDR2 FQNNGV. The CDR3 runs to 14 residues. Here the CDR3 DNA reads TGTGCCAGCAGCCCCGGACCGCCTGGACACGAGCAGTACTTC. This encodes CASSPGPPGHEQYF.

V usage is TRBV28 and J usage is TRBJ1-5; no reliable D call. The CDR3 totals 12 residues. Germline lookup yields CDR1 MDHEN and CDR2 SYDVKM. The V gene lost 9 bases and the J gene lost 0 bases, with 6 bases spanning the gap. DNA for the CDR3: TGTGCCAGTATGATTAGCAATCAGCCCCAGCATTTT. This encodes CASMISNQPQHF.

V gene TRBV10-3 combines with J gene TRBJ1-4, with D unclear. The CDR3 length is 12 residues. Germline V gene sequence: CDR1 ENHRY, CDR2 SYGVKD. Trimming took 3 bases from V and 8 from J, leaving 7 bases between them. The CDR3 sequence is CAISDSGEKLFF. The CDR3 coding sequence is TGTGCCATCAGTGATTCGGGAGAAAAACTGTTTTTT.

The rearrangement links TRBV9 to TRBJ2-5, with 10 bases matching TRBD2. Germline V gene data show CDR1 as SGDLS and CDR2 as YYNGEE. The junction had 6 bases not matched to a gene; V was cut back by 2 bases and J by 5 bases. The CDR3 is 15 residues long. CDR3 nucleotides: TGTGCCAGCAGCGTCAGCGGGGGGGCTTGGGAGACCCAGTACTTC. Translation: CASSVSGGAWETQYF. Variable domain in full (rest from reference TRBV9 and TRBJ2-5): DSGVTQTPKHLITATGQRVTLRCSPRSGDLSVYWYQQSLDQGLQFLIQYYNGEERAKGNILERFSAQQFPDLHSELNLSSLELGDSALYFCASSVSGGAWETQYFGPGTRLLVL.

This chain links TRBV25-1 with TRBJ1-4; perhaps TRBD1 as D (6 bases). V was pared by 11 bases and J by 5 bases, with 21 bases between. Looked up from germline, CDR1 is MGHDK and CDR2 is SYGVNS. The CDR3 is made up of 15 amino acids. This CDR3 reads CACQGRRRENEKLFF. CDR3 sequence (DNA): TGTGCCTGCCAGGGGCGGAGAAGGGAGAATGAAAAACTGTTTTTT.

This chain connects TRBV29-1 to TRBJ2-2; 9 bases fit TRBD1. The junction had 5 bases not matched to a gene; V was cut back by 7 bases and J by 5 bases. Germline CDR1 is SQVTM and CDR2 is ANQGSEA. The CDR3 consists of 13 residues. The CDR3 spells CSAIQGATGELFF. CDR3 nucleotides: TGCAGCGCTATACAGGGGGCTACCGGGGAGCTGTTTTTT.

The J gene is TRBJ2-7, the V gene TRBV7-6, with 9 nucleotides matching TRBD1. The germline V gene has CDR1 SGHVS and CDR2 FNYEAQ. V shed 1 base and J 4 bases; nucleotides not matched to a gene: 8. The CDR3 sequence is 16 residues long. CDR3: CASSLDWGGQGYEQYF. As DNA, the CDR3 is TGTGCCAGCAGCTTAGATTGGGGGGGACAGGGTTACGAGCAGTACTTC.

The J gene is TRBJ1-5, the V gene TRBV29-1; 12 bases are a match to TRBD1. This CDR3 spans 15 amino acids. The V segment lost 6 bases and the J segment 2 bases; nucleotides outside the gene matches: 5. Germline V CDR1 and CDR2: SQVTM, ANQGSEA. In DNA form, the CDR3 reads TGCAGCGTGCAGGGACAGGGGGCTGGCAATCAGCCCCAGCATTTT. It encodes CSVQGQGAGNQPQHF.

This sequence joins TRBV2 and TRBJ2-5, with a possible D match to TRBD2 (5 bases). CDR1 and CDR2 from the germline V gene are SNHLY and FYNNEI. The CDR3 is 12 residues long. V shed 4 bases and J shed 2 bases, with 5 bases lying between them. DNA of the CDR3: TGTGCCAGCAGTGGAGGGCAAGAGACCCAGTACTTC. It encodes CASSGGQETQYF.